Presented here are 25 T cell receptor beta chains from one specimen sequenced in a study of CD8 T cells in Susac syndrome (dated by TCRdb to about 2019). The protocol used for the library was the immunoSEQ multiplex PCR assay. RNA was extracted with the RNeasy kit and about 0.45 to 1 ug was reverse transcribed using random hexamers. TCRdb's own reprocessing of the public reads used fastp at Q25 and MiXCR and kept productive beta chains. Entries are consolidated by CDR3 protein sequence, retaining the most common genes and DNA. The sample data list 20,000 to 25,000 distinct CDR3 sequences, and 85% to 95% of these were observed just once. The ten largest clones add up to approximately 0.25% of the sample. Input material: CD8+ T cells from PBMCs. The receptors derive from a human donor in good health.

V usage is TRBV7-2 and J usage is TRBJ1-1; 11 bases match TRBD1. Germline CDR1 SGHTA, CDR2 FQGNSA. The CDR3 is 15 amino acids. The V gene end was trimmed by 2 bases and the J gene end by 4 bases; junction bases not matched to a gene: 3. The CDR3 region is CASSLSGTGGTEAFF. CDR3 nucleotide sequence: TGTGCCAGCAGCTTATCAGGGACAGGGGGCACTGAAGCTTTCTTT.

This clonotype occurred a few times. The chain has TRBV4-1 and TRBJ2-1; 7 nucleotides match TRBD1. Germline V gene sequence: CDR1 MGHRA, CDR2 YSYEKL. Trimming cost V 4 bases and J 10 bases; bases outside gene matches: 7. The CDR3 length is 13 residues. CDR3 in DNA: TGCGCCAGCAGCCGTAGACAGGGCAGAGAGCAGTTCTTC. Amino acid sequence: CASSRRQGREQFF.

The chain uses TRBV6-5 and TRBJ1-2; 7 nucleotides agree with TRBD1. The length of the CDR3 is 15 residues. J gave up 5 bases and V 5 bases, and 11 bases lay outside the gene matches. Germline assignment: CDR1 MNHEY and CDR2 SVGAGI. CDR3 amino acids: CASSLGGGTAYGYTF. CDR3 DNA: TGTGCCAGCAGTCTCGGGGGCGGGACAGCGTATGGCTACACCTTC.

In DNA form, the CDR3 reads TGTGCCAGCAGCCTTACAGGGGACCTCAATCAGCCCCAGCATTTT. It codes for CASSLTGDLNQPQHF. The V gene is TRBV7-9, the J gene TRBJ1-5; TRBD1 agrees at 7 bases. Per the germline V gene, CDR1 is SEHNR and CDR2 is FQNEAQ (reference sequence). The CDR3 contains 15 residues. Losses at the gene ends were 5 bases for V and 3 bases for J; bases not matched to a gene: 7.

This chain links TRBV7-9 with TRBJ2-7; D is undetermined. The V end lost 8 bases, the J end lost 0 bases, and 8 bases lay between the germline ends. The CDR3 is 12 residues long. Germline CDR1 reads SEHNR; CDR2 reads FQNEAQ (reference sequence). CDR3 protein: CASGVGSYEQYF. The DNA for the CDR3 is TGTGCCAGCGGGGTAGGCTCCTACGAGCAGTACTTC.

The rearrangement joins TRBV5-1 to TRBJ2-1; the match to TRBD1 covers 7 bases. The ends lost 3 bases at V and 0 bases at J; junction bases unmatched: 3. CDR1 and CDR2 from the germline V gene are SGHRS and YFSETQ. This CDR3 has 15 residues. CDR3 amino acids: CASSSTGNSYNEQFF. CDR3 DNA: TGCGCCAGCAGCTCGACAGGGAACTCCTACAATGAGCAGTTCTTC.

The V gene is TRBV9, the J gene TRBJ2-7; tentative D call: TRBD2 (6 bases). Between the trimmed V and J ends, which lost 0 bases and 1 base, there was a span of 8 bases. The CDR3 extends over 14 amino acids. In germline, CDR1 is SGDLS, CDR2 YYNGEE. The CDR3 DNA reads as TGTGCCAGCAGCGTAGACGGAGGGTCCTACGAGCAGTACTTC. This encodes CASSVDGGSYEQYF.

This chain links TRBV7-2 with TRBJ2-7; D might be TRBD1 (8 bases). CDR3 size: 13 residues. Deletions cut 5 bases from V and 3 bases from J, with 11 bases between. Germline-derived CDR1 and CDR2 are SGHTA and FQGNSA. CDR3 bases: TGTGCCAGCAGCACAGGGGGGGGCTACGAGCAGTACTTC. This translates into CASSTGGGYEQYF.

The V gene is TRBV15, the J gene TRBJ2-7; 12 bases are a match to TRBD2. Germline lookup yields CDR1 LNHNV and CDR2 YYDKDF (reference sequence). This CDR3 comprises 15 residues. With 0 bases clipped from V and 7 bases from J, the junction kept 4 bases outside the gene matches. The CDR3 region is CATSRDVLAGGEQYF. CDR3 DNA: TGTGCCACCAGCAGAGATGTACTAGCGGGGGGAGAGCAGTACTTC.

CDR3 DNA: TGTGCCAGCAGTTACTCAGGGGTGAAGTGGAACACTGAAGCTTTCTTT. Translated: CASSYSGVKWNTEAFF. This chain joins TRBV6-5 and TRBJ1-1, with D possibly matching TRBD1 (5 bases). V dropped 0 bases and J dropped 1 base, with 12 bases sitting between them. Germline CDR1 reads MNHEY; CDR2 reads SVGAGI. The CDR3 contains 16 residues.

The chain recombines TRBV19 with TRBJ2-1; D not resolved. This CDR3 contains 13 residues. The germline V and J ends were trimmed by 2 bases and 6 bases, with 8 bases remaining between them. CDR1 and CDR2 from the germline V gene are LNHDA and SQIVND (reference sequence). The CDR3 loop reads CASSIYPINEQFF. The CDR3 nucleotides read TGTGCCAGTAGTATATACCCGATCAATGAGCAGTTCTTC.

The genes are TRBV6-2 or TRBV6-3 and TRBJ2-1; TRBD1 aligns across 10 bases. There are 17 residues in the CDR3. J lost 5 bases, V lost 1 base, and 8 bases had no gene match. Germline V lookup: CDR1 MNHEY, CDR2 SVGEGT. The CDR3 sequence: CASSYYIGDRGDNEQFF. In DNA, the CDR3 is TGTGCCAGCAGTTACTATATTGGGGACAGGGGTGACAATGAGCAGTTCTTC.

V is TRBV10-3 and J is TRBJ2-1; 9 bases match TRBD2. This CDR3 comprises 16 residues. Germline V gives CDR1 ENHRY, CDR2 SYGVKD. J was trimmed by 5 bases and V by 3 bases; bases with no gene match: 8. CDR3 residues: CAISELAGPLDNEQFF. CDR3 bases: TGTGCCATCAGTGAACTAGCGGGTCCCCTCGACAATGAGCAGTTCTTC.

The chain combines TRBV6-6 with TRBJ2-3; TRBD1 matches 11 bases. The CDR3 totals 16 residues. Looked up from germline, CDR1 is MNHNY and CDR2 is SVGAGI (reference sequence). The V gene end was trimmed by 0 bases and the J gene end by 5 bases; junction bases not matched to a gene: 4. This CDR3 reads CASSYSWTGGKDTQYF. The CDR3 coding sequence is TGTGCCAGCAGTTACTCCTGGACAGGGGGCAAAGATACGCAGTATTTT.

This rearrangement joins TRBV5-1 to TRBJ2-7; 9 bases are shared with TRBD1. CDR1 and CDR2 from the germline V gene are SGHRS and YFSETQ. V lost 4 bases and J lost 5; bases outside the gene matches: 7. The CDR3 spans 14 residues. Written as DNA, the CDR3 is TGCGCCAGCAGCAGGACGACAGGGGGTCACGAGCAGTACTTC. It translates to CASSRTTGGHEQYF.

CDR3 sequence: CSAQMTGELFF. CDR3 coding DNA: TGCAGTGCTCAAATGACCGGGGAGCTGTTTTTT. The rearrangement joins TRBV20-1 to TRBJ2-2; no definite D call. The CDR3 is made up of 11 amino acids. Per germline, CDR1 DFQATT and CDR2 SNEGSKA (reference sequence). The ends were cut back, 5 bases at V and 5 bases at J, with 6 bases in the middle.

This rearrangement joins TRBV12-3 or TRBV12-4 to TRBJ2-2; TRBD2 agrees at 12 bases. CDR3 length: 17 amino acids. V was clipped by 2 bases and J by 6 bases; unmatched bases: 7. The CDR3, as DNA: TGTGCCAGCAGTTTATATCACCCTAGCGGGGGGGCCGGGGAGCTGTTTTTT. The encoded protein is CASSLYHPSGGAGELFF.

This clonotype was recorded only once. The rearrangement links TRBV5-6 to TRBJ1-3, with D unresolved. The CDR3 is 14 amino acids. Deletions cut 0 bases from V and 1 base from J, with 5 bases between. Germline V gene sequence: CDR1 SGHDT, CDR2 YYEEEE. Here the CDR3 DNA reads TGTGCCAGCAGCTTGGCTACGTCTGGAAACACCATATATTTT. This translates into CASSLATSGNTIYF.

The chain has TRBV12-3 or TRBV12-4 and TRBJ2-1; TRBD2 matches at 15 bases. The CDR3 extends over 17 amino acids. J was trimmed by 9 bases and V by 3 bases; bases with no gene match: 9. CDR3 coding DNA: TGTGCCAGCAGTTTGGGACTAGCGGGGGGTGGTTTGGGTGAGCAGTTCTTC. It specifies CASSLGLAGGGLGEQFF.

The genes are TRBV6-2 or TRBV6-3 and TRBJ2-1; TRBD2 is a possible D gene (7 bases). Trimming took off 2 bases at V and 4 bases at J, with 21 bases between the two ends. CDR3 length: 18 residues. Germline lookup yields CDR1 MNHEY and CDR2 SVGEGT. DNA of the CDR3: TGTGCCAGCAGTTACCGCCAAGGGGAGGGGGTTTTTTACAATGAGCAGTTCTTC. Protein sequence: CASSYRQGEGVFYNEQFF.

The CDR3 DNA follows: TGTGCCAGTAGTAGTGACAGGGGGGTTGACAATGAGCAGTTCTTC. Protein sequence: CASSSDRGVDNEQFF. This rearrangement joins TRBV19 to TRBJ2-1; 9 nucleotides agree with TRBD1. The germline CDR1 and CDR2 sequences are LNHDA and SQIVND (reference sequence). The CDR3 loop spans 15 amino acids. Unmatched junction bases numbered 6, after V lost 4 bases and J lost 5 bases. The full variable domain, its missing parts supplied by reference TRBV19 and TRBJ2-1, is DGGITQSPKYLFRKEGQNVTLSCEQNLNHDAMYWYRQDPGQGLRLIYYSQIVNDFQKGDIAEGYSVSREKKESFPLTVTSAQKNPTAFYLCASSSDRGVDNEQFFGPGTRLTVL.

V gene TRBV4-3 combines with J gene TRBJ2-2, with 12 nucleotides matching TRBD2. CDR1 and CDR2 (germline): LGHNA, YSLEER. V lost 4 bases, J lost 5 bases, and 5 bases stayed unmatched. This CDR3 is built from 16 residues. CDR3 region: CASSPSLAGGTGELFF. CDR3 DNA sequence: TGCGCCAGCAGCCCGTCTCTAGCGGGGGGGACCGGGGAGCTGTTTTTT.

This rearrangement joins TRBV12-3 or TRBV12-4 to TRBJ1-2; 9 nucleotides match TRBD1. The CDR3 sequence is 13 residues long. V lost 5 bases to trimming and J lost 8 bases; unmatched junction nucleotides: 6. This CDR3 is CASSLPDRGGYTF. For the CDR3, the DNA is TGTGCCAGCAGTCTCCCCGACAGGGGGGGCTACACCTTC.

The genes are TRBV6-2 or TRBV6-3 and TRBJ1-2; D remains unclear. The germline V gene has CDR1 MNHEY and CDR2 SVGEGT. CDR3 length: 14 residues. V lost 2 bases, J lost 2 bases, and 9 bases lay in between. The CDR3 protein is CASSYIPRNYGYTF. DNA of the CDR3: TGTGCCAGCAGTTACATCCCGAGAAACTATGGCTACACCTTC.

This clonotype was detected only once. J is TRBJ2-6 and V is TRBV5-1, with 9 bases aligning to TRBD1. After removal of 3 bases from V and 2 bases from J, the junction contained 12 bases not matched to a gene. The CDR3 consists of 19 residues. Germline values: CDR1 SGHRS, CDR2 YFSETQ. CDR3 in amino acids: CASSSKRGDRGAGANVLTF. In nucleotides, the CDR3 is TGCGCCAGCAGCTCCAAAAGGGGCGACAGGGGGGCTGGGGCCAACGTCCTGACTTTC.